This T cell receptor beta chain was recovered during a study of OX40 agonist ivuxolimab in advanced cancers. Whole-study context: Age averaged around 60 years (range about 23 to 80), and about 86% were male.

Produced via immunoSEQ multiplex PCR; TCRdb's table is partial and in-frame only. The sample comprises some 50,000 clones, 70% to 90% of which are singletons, and approximately 0.62% rests with the top ten. The sample here was CD4+ or CD8+ T cells sorted from blood, taken in a trial of the OX40 agonist ivuxolimab. The source is an adult with an advanced solid tumor such as melanoma, head and neck, liver or kidney cancer.

CDR3 loop: CASSLSGGVISSYNEQFF. The CDR3 DNA sequence: TGTGCCAGCAGTTTATCTGGGGGGGTAATTAGCTCCTACAATGAGCAGTTCTTC. This sequence joins TRBV27 and TRBJ2-1, with 7 nucleotides matching TRBD2. The CDR3 runs 18 residues. The germline CDR1 and CDR2 sequences are MNHEY and SMNVEV (reference sequence). Trimming cost V 0 bases and J 0 bases; bases outside gene matches: 8.